This T cell receptor beta chain was retrieved from a study of T cells in Graves' hyperthyroidism and ophthalmopathy. This CDR3 comprises 15 residues. V trimming: 5 bases; J trimming: 1 base; junction bases outside the gene matches: 4. The germline V gene has CDR1 SGHTA and CDR2 FQGNSA. Amplification targeted TCR beta CDR3 regions from RNA transcripts. With the HTBI primer set, the TCR CDR3 went through a first round of RT-PCR. TCRdb fed the multiplex PCR reads into MiXCR, producing one record per CDR3 protein. The repertoire consists of almost 600,000 distinct CDR3 sequences, with approximately 14% occurring once and the leading ten covering 5.8%. This clonotype was detected only a few times.

This receptor was identified in a woman aged 25-40 years with Graves' hyperthyroidism that later progressed to Graves' ophthalmopathy. The chain combines TRBV7-2 with TRBJ1-3; TRBD1 aligns across 8 bases. The sequencing sample was made of blood. Written as DNA, the CDR3 is TGTGCCAGCAGCACACGGACAGGGTCTGGAAACACCATATATTTT. Protein product: CASSTRTGSGNTIYF.